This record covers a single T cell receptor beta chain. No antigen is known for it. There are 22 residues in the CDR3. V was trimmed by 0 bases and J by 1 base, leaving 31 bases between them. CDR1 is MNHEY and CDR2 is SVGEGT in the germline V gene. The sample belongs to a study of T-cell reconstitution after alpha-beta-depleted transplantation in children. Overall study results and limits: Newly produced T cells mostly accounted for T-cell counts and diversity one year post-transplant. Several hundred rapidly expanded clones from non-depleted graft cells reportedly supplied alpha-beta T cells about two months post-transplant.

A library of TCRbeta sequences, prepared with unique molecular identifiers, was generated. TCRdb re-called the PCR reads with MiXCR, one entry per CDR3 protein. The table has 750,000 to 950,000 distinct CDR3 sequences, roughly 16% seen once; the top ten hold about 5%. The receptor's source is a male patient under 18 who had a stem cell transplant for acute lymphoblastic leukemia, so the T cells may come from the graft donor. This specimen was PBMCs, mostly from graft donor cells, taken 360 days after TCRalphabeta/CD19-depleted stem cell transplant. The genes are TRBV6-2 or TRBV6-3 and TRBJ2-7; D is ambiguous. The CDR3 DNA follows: TGTGCCAGCAGTTACTCGATTGATGCTGCGGCGGAGTTTCTCTATTTGTCCTACGAGCAGTACTTC. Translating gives CASSYSIDAAAEFLYLSYEQYF.